This record covers a single T cell receptor (beta chain). Its antigen is undetermined. Unexposed donor CD4+ T cells date from about 2011-2019, before the COVID-19 pandemic. CD4+ T cells were isolated from the cells after 10 days of culture. The data belong to a study of CD4 T cells in relation to SARS-CoV-2 and coronaviruses. V lost 3 bases to trimming and J lost 1 base; unmatched junction nucleotides: 3. This CDR3 contains 17 residues. Per the germline V gene, CDR1 is SGHVS and CDR2 is FNYEAQ. Clones were read by immunoSEQ multiplex PCR, and TCRdb kept only the in-frame ones, dropping some. This table holds approximately 30,000 clones, 74% found once.

This receptor was taken from a human donor in good health. The chain couples TRBV7-6 to TRBJ2-6, with TRBD1 matching over 10 bases. The sequenced sample consisted of CD4+ T cells from PBMCs, cultured in vitro. The CDR3 loop reads CASSLRTGGSGANVLTF. CDR3 bases: TGTGCCAGCAGCTTGCGGACAGGGGGGTCTGGGGCCAACGTCCTGACTTTC.